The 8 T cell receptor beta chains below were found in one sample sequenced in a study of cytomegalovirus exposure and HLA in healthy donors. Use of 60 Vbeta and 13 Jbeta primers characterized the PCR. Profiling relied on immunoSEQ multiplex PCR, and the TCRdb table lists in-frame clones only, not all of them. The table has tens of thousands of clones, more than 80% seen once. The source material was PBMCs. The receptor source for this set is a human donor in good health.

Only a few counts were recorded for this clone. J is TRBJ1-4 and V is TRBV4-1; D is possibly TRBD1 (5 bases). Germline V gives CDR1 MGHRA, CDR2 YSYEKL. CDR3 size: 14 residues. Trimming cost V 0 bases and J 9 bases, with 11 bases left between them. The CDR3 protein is CASSQERTSKKLFF. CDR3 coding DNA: TGCGCCAGCAGCCAAGAGCGGACATCAAAAAAACTGTTTTTT.

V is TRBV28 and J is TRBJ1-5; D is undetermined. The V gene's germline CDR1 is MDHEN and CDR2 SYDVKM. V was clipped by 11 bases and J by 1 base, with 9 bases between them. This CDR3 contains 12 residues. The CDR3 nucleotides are TGTGCCGGACGGGGAAGCAATCAGCCCCAGCATTTT. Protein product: CAGRGSNQPQHF.

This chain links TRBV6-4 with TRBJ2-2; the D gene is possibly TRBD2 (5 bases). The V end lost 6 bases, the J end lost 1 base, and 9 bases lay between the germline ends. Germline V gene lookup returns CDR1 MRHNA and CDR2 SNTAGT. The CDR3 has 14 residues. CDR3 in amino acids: CASRRAGNTGELFF. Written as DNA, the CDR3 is TGTGCCAGCAGGAGGGCAGGGAACACCGGGGAGCTGTTTTTT.

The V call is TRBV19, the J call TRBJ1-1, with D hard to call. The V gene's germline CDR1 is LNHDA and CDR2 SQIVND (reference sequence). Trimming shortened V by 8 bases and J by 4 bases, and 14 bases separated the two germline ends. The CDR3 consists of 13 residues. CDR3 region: CASSTLSGTEAFF. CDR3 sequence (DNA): TGTGCCAGTTCTACACTTTCGGGCACTGAAGCTTTCTTT.

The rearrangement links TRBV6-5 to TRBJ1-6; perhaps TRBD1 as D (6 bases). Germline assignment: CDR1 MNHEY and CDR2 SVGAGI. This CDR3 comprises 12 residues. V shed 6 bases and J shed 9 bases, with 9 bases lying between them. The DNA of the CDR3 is TGTGCCAGCAGGAGAGGGGGTTCACCCCTCCACTTT. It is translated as CASRRGGSPLHF.

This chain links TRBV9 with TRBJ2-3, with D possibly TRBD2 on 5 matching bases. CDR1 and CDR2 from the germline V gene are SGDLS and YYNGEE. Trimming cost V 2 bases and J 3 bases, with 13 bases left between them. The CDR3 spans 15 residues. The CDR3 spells CASSVWTSSTDTQYF. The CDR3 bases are TGTGCCAGCAGCGTCTGGACTTCGAGTACAGATACGCAGTATTTT.

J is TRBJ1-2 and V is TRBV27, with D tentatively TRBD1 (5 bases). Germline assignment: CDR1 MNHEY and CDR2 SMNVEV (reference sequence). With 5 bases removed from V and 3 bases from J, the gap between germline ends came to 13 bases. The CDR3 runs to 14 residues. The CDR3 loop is CASSVQEGDYGYTF. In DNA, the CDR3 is TGTGCCAGCAGTGTACAGGAGGGAGACTATGGCTACACCTTC.

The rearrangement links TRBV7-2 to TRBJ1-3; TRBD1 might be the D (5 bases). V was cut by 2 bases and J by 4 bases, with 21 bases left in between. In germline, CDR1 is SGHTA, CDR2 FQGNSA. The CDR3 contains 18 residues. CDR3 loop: CASSLYGLGLGVGNTIYF. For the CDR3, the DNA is TGTGCCAGCAGCTTATACGGGCTGGGACTGGGGGTCGGAAACACCATATATTTT.